The 13 T cell receptor beta chains below were found in one sample sequenced in a study of cytomegalovirus exposure and HLA in healthy donors. PCR employed 60 Vbeta and 13 Jbeta primers. Sequenced by immunoSEQ multiplex PCR; TCRdb stores in-frame clones only, minus some. The sample yields 95,000 to 150,000 clones, 73% seen once. The sequenced sample was PBMCs. The receptors shown here come from a woman aged 40 to 49 in good health and CMV-seronegative.

This clone was seen a few times. The chain has TRBV6-6 and TRBJ2-1; tentatively, D is TRBD2 (5 bases). V was clipped by 5 bases and J by 4 bases, with 9 bases between them. CDR1 and CDR2 (germline): MNHNY, SVGAGI (reference sequence). CDR3 length: 13 amino acids. The CDR3 sequence is CASSPGEYNEQFF. In nucleotides, the CDR3 is TGTGCCAGCAGTCCCGGGGAATACAATGAGCAGTTCTTC.

The J gene is TRBJ1-4, the V gene TRBV21-1. TRBV21-1 is termed a pseudogene. The CDR3 is made up of 17 amino acids. The CDR3 bases are TGTGCCAGCAGCAAAGGGGAGGGGGGCAGGACTAATGAAAAACTGTTTTTT. As protein: CASSKGEGGRTNEKLFF.

This chain joins TRBV2 and TRBJ2-5; 7 bases agree with TRBD2. The V gene end was trimmed by 2 bases and the J gene end by 4 bases; junction bases not matched to a gene: 7. Germline loops: CDR1 SNHLY, CDR2 FYNNEI. The CDR3 is made up of 15 amino acids. DNA for the CDR3: TGTGCCAGCAGTGAACGTGCGGGAGTAGTAGAGACCCAGTACTTC. This gives the protein CASSERAGVVETQYF.

The chain combines TRBV5-1 with TRBJ1-2; 7 positions agree with TRBD1. Germline V gives CDR1 SGHRS, CDR2 YFSETQ. The CDR3 contains 19 residues. Trimming at V came to 0 bases and at J to 3 bases, leaving 17 bases not matched to a gene. CDR3 amino acids: CASSLVVDRTTPVDYGYTF. The CDR3 bases are TGCGCCAGCAGCTTGGTTGTGGACAGGACTACCCCCGTGGACTATGGCTACACCTTC.

The chain couples TRBV7-2 to TRBJ2-7; 7 bases fit TRBD1. J lost 7 bases, V lost 3 bases, and 12 bases had no gene match. There are 15 residues in the CDR3. Germline CDR1 is SGHTA and CDR2 is FQGNSA. The CDR3 spells CASSLGTVGLGEQYF. The CDR3 DNA is TGTGCCAGCAGCTTGGGGACAGTGGGATTGGGGGAGCAGTACTTC.

This CDR3 is CASSQDKGGQGYGYTF. CDR3 bases: TGTGCCAGCAGCCAAGATAAGGGGGGGCAGGGGTATGGCTACACCTTC. J is TRBJ1-2 and V is TRBV5-4, with D perhaps TRBD1 (6 bases). This CDR3 is 16 amino acids long. V was cut by 4 bases and J by 5 bases, with 21 bases left in between. The V gene's germline CDR1 is SGHNT and CDR2 YYREEE (reference sequence).

The chain has TRBV6-5 and TRBJ1-2, with 8 bases identical to TRBD1. Trimming at V came to 2 bases and at J to 0 bases, leaving 5 bases not matched to a gene. CDR1 and CDR2 (germline): MNHEY, SVGAGI. CDR3 length: 16 amino acids. The CDR3: CASSYRTGFTNYGYTF. The CDR3 DNA sequence: TGTGCCAGCAGTTACAGGACAGGGTTTACTAACTATGGCTACACCTTC.

The chain joins TRBV28 to TRBJ2-7; 8 positions match TRBD2. With 1 base clipped from V and 4 bases from J, the junction kept 6 bases outside the gene matches. Germline assignment: CDR1 MDHEN and CDR2 SYDVKM. The CDR3 extends over 15 amino acids. For the CDR3, the DNA is TGTGCCAGCAGTTTATCAGCGGGAGTGACGTACGAGCAGTACTTC. It translates to CASSLSAGVTYEQYF.

This chain links TRBV4-2 with TRBJ1-2; D call uncertain. Germline assignment: CDR1 LGHNA and CDR2 YNFKEQ. Between the trimmed V and J ends, which lost 4 bases and 4 bases, there was a span of 13 bases. This CDR3 spans 14 amino acids. The CDR3 here is CASSPPSESYGYTF. Written as DNA, the CDR3 is TGTGCCAGCAGCCCGCCCAGCGAGAGCTATGGCTACACCTTC.

The V and J genes are TRBV11-2 and TRBJ2-5, with TRBD2 matching 11 bases. From germline, CDR1 is SGHAT and CDR2 FQNNGV. V shed 6 bases and J 5 bases; nucleotides not matched to a gene: 11. This CDR3 is built from 16 residues. The CDR3 DNA follows: TGTGCCAGCAGTTCACTAGCGGGGGAGGAGTTTGAGACCCAGTACTTC. This sequence encodes CASSSLAGEEFETQYF.

The J gene is TRBJ1-2, the V gene TRBV14; D gene ambiguous. CDR3 size: 15 residues. Trimming left V 4 bases short and J 2 bases short, with 14 bases between. Germline CDR1 and CDR2: SGHDN and FVKESK. The DNA for the CDR3 is TGTGCCAGCAGCCCAGGATCGTCAGCCAACTATGGCTACACCTTC. It yields the protein CASSPGSSANYGYTF.

The DNA of the CDR3 is TGTGCCAGCTCACCCGGAGTGAACACTGAAGCTTTCTTT. Translating it yields CASSPGVNTEAFF. The J gene is TRBJ1-1, the V gene TRBV18; D is unresolved. Germline V lookup: CDR1 KGHSH, CDR2 LQKENI. The CDR3 is 13 residues long. Trimming removed 3 bases from V and 0 bases from J, with 5 bases in between.

V gene TRBV18 combines with J gene TRBJ1-2; tentative D call: TRBD1 (5 bases). CDR1 is KGHSH, CDR2 LQKENI, per germline. Trimming took off 0 bases at V and 2 bases at J, with 13 bases between the two ends. The CDR3 contains 16 residues. The CDR3 coding sequence is TGTGCCAGCTCACCACCGTCGTCTCAGGGCAACTATGGCTACACCTTC. Translating gives CASSPPSSQGNYGYTF.